What follows are 10 T cell receptor beta chains derived from one specimen sequenced in a study of vaccination effects on CD4 cells after COVID-19. These receptors lack a known antigen. Libraries were prepared by immunoSEQ multiplex PCR; TCRdb keeps only in-frame clonotypes and omits some of them. The table includes roughly 16,000 clones, 65% to 80% detected once. Sequencing in the ViraFEST assay came after antigen-specific CD4+ T cells had been expanded with viral peptide pools, which were used to stimulate PBMC. Investigators separated out CD4+ T cells once around 10 days of culture had passed. This individual tested PCR-positive for SARS-CoV-2 infection between March and December 2020. The vaccine given was either BNT162b2 or mRNA-1273, in two doses. The specimen was CD4+ T cells from PBMCs cultured with SARS-CoV-2 spike peptides, collected after COVID-19 vaccination. The receptor set was obtained from a human donor who had a prior SARS-CoV-2 infection.

V and J are TRBV10-1 and TRBJ2-1; D is unclear. Germline V lookup: CDR1 WNHNN, CDR2 SYGVQD (reference sequence). The CDR3 has 15 amino acids. V was shortened by 10 bases and J by 5 bases, with 21 bases between the two germline ends. This CDR3 reads CANTLFGRENNEQFF. CDR3 coding DNA: TGCGCCAACACACTATTCGGCAGAGAAAACAATGAGCAGTTCTTC.

This chain connects TRBV2 to TRBJ2-5; 8 bases align to TRBD1. Unmatched junction bases numbered 10, after V lost 6 bases and J lost 4 bases. This CDR3 region has 15 residues. Germline assignment: CDR1 SNHLY and CDR2 FYNNEI. CDR3: CASSAGQGPRETQYF. The DNA for the CDR3 is TGTGCCAGCAGCGCCGGACAGGGCCCGCGAGAGACCCAGTACTTC.

This clone is classed as medium-sized. The V call is TRBV2, the J call TRBJ1-1; TRBD1 matches 9 bases. Per the germline V gene, CDR1 is SNHLY and CDR2 is FYNNEI. V was clipped by 2 bases and J by 5 bases; unmatched bases: 6. The CDR3 runs 15 residues. The CDR3 DNA reads TGTGCCAGCAGTGAAAGGTGGACAGGGGTGACTGAAGCTTTCTTT. Translating gives CASSERWTGVTEAFF.

CDR3 in DNA: TGTGCCAGCAGCTCCCGCCCGGGGGATGAAAAACTGTTTTTT. Amino acid sequence: CASSSRPGDEKLFF. The chain combines TRBV11-3 with TRBJ1-4; D is possibly TRBD1 (5 bases). This CDR3 has 14 amino acids. Trimming shortened V by 4 bases and J by 6 bases, and 12 bases separated the two germline ends. Looked up from germline, CDR1 is SGHNT and CDR2 is YENEEA.

The DNA of the CDR3 is TGTGCCAGCAGGAGCAGGGAGGTGCAGTACTTC. This translates into CASRSREVQYF. The chain recombines TRBV25-1 with TRBJ2-7, with D possibly TRBD2 on 6 matching bases. V was pared by 6 bases and J by 9 bases, with 12 bases between. CDR1 is MGHDK, CDR2 SYGVNS, per germline. CDR3 length equals 11 residues.

The chain carries TRBV7-2 and TRBJ2-7; 11 nucleotides line up with TRBD2. V lost 4 bases and J lost 0; bases outside the gene matches: 2. This CDR3 has 15 amino acids. CDR1 and CDR2 (germline): SGHTA, FQGNSA. The CDR3 loop reads CASSWGLAVSYEQYF. DNA of the CDR3: TGTGCCAGCAGCTGGGGACTAGCGGTCTCCTACGAGCAGTACTTC.

This clone was detected a few times. This chain uses TRBV5-4 with TRBJ2-3, with D possibly being TRBD2 (6 bases). V dropped 4 bases and J dropped 0 bases, with 12 bases sitting between them. CDR1 is SGHNT and CDR2 is YYREEE in the germline V gene (reference sequence). This CDR3 comprises 15 residues. The CDR3 region has the DNA TGTGCCAGCAGCGGCTACAGCGGGAGCACAGATACGCAGTATTTT. Translation gives CASSGYSGSTDTQYF.

This clone has just one count. This rearrangement joins TRBV5-1 to TRBJ1-1; D unresolved. Germline CDR1 reads SGHRS; CDR2 reads YFSETQ. CDR3 length equals 14 residues. V lost 0 bases and J lost 1, with 7 bases in between. CDR3 bases: TGCGCCAGCAGCTTGGGGAGCGGGAACACTGAAGCTTTCTTT. Translation gives CASSLGSGNTEAFF.

The chain links TRBV6-5 to TRBJ2-5; no firm D call. Trimming shortened V by 2 bases and J by 2 bases, and 6 bases separated the two germline ends. CDR3 length: 13 amino acids. Germline V gene sequence: CDR1 MNHEY, CDR2 SVGAGI. Written as DNA, the CDR3 is TGTGCCAGCAGTTACAAAGTGCAAGAGACCCAGTACTTC. It yields the protein CASSYKVQETQYF.

This rearrangement joins TRBV21-1 to TRBJ2-5; TRBD2 is taken as the D call from the table, unchecked against the DNA. TRBV21-1 is a known pseudogene. The CDR3 runs 13 residues. In nucleotides, the CDR3 is TGTGCCAGCAGCGGAGATGTCCGGGAGACCCAGTACTTC. It translates to CASSGDVRETQYF.